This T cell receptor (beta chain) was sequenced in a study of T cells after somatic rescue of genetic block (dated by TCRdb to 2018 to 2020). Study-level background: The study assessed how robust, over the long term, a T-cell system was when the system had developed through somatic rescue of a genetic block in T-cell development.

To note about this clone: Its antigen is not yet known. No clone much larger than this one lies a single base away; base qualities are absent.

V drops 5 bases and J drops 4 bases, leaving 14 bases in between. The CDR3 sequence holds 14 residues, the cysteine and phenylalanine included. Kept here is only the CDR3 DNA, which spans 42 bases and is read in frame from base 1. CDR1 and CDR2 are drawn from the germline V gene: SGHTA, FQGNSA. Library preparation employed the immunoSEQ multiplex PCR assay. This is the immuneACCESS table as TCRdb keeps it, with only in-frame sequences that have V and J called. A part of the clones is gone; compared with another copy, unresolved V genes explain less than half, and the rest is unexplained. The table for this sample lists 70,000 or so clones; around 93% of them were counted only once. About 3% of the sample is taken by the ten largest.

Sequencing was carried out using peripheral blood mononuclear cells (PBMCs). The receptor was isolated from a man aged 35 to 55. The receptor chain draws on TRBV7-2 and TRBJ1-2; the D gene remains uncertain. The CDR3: CASSPSIVSYGYTF. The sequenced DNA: TGTGCCAGCAGCCCTTCAATTGTTAGCTATGGCTACACCTTC.